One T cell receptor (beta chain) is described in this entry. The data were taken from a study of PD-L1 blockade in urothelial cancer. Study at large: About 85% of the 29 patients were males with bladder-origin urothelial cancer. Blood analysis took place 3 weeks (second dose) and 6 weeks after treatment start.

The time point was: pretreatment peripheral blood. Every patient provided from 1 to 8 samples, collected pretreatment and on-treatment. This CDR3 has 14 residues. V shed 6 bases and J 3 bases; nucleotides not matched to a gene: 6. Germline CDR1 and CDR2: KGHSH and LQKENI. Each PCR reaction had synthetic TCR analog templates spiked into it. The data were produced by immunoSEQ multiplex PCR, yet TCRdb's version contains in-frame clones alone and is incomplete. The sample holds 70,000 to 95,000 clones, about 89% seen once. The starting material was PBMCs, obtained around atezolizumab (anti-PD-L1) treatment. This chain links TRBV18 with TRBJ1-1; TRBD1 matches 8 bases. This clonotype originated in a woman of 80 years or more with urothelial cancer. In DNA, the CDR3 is TGTGCCAGCTCCCGGACAGGGAGGGACACTGAAGCTTTCTTT. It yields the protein CASSRTGRDTEAFF.